This T cell receptor beta chain was found in a study of blood T cell repertoires in COVID-19. Study at large: COVID-19 samples collected from the United States, Italy and Spain covered acute and convalescent phases.

Original data processing: Quantification of nucleated cells was approximated via reference gene primer amplification. TCRdb's copy holds only in-frame clones and misses some; the assay was immunoSEQ multiplex PCR. V and J calls and clone size are those listed in that table; D and trimming were worked out from the DNA. The sample includes fewer than 200,000 clones, about 90% seen only once; the top ten take around a fifth. The receptor was derived from a man between 60 and 75 years old with active or convalescent COVID-19. Sequenced: peripheral blood.

The CDR3 loop is CASMRGQPNSPLHF. The DNA for the CDR3 is TGTGCCAGCATGAGGGGACAGCCAAATTCACCCCTCCACTTT. The rearrangement links TRBV6-5 to TRBJ1-6; 7 bases are shared with TRBD1. The CDR3 consists of 14 residues. The germline V gene has CDR1 MNHEY and CDR2 SVGAGI. Trimming at V came to 7 bases and at J to 7 bases, leaving 7 bases not matched to a gene.